The rows below give T cell receptor beta chains drawn from one sample of a study of long-term antiretroviral therapy in people with HIV. This table comes from immunoSEQ multiplex PCR, and its TCRdb copy is limited to in-frame clones, with some not included. The table has approximately 35,000 clones, nearly 95% seen once; the top ten hold approximately 3.7%. Sequencing was performed on unsorted PBMCs, taken around 5 years after starting antiretroviral therapy. The source of these receptors is a woman between 45 and 65 years old with HIV. Each CDR3 is given with its conserved first and last residue. D genes are given only for firm matches. Clone size appears in some rows only: once, few, many, or a class for an expanded clone.

j_call	d_call	clone_size	v_call	cdr3_nt	cdr3_aa
TRBJ2-4	-	-	TRBV7-2	TGTGCCAGCAGCTTAGCCGTATCCAAAAACATTCAGTACTTC	CASSLAVSKNIQYF
TRBJ2-7	TRBD1	-	TRBV4-1	TGCGCCAGCAGCCCAACAGGGGAAAGCTCCTACGAGCAGTACTTC	CASSPTGESSYEQYF
TRBJ1-2	-	-	TRBV9	TGTGCCAGCAGCGTAGGAAAGGGTTTGGGCTACACCTTC	CASSVGKGLGYTF
TRBJ1-6	TRBD1	-	TRBV5-4	TGTGCCAGCAGCTTGCCGGGACAGCTAAATTCACCCCTCCACTTT	CASSLPGQLNSPLHF
TRBJ1-3	-	-	TRBV19	TGTGCCAGTAGTCAACAGAGAACCGGAAACACCATATATTTT	CASSQQRTGNTIYF
TRBJ1-1	-	-	TRBV12-5	TGTGCTAGTGCCTTAAACCAGGACACTGAAGCTTTCTTT	CASALNQDTEAFF
TRBJ1-4	-	-	TRBV15	TGTGCCACGGCCATTGGGGGGACGGCTAATGAAAAACTGTTTTTT	CATAIGGTANEKLFF
TRBJ1-5	TRBD1	-	TRBV19	TGTGCCAGTAGTATTATCGGACAGGGGGATCAGCCCCAGCATTTT	CASSIIGQGDQPQHF
TRBJ1-6	TRBD1	-	TRBV27	TGTGCCAGCAGTCGACAGGGCGAGCGGAATTCACCCCTCCACTTT	CASSRQGERNSPLHF
TRBJ2-3	-	once	TRBV27	TGTGCCAGCAGTTTAAGCAGGAGGGGTTTTTTGATCGGCACAGATACGCAGTATTTT	CASSLSRRGFLIGTDTQYF
TRBJ1-1	-	-	TRBV7-9	TGTGCCAGCAGCCCCGCAGTGAACACTGAAGCTTTCTTT	CASSPAVNTEAFF
TRBJ1-1	-	-	TRBV30	TGTGCCTGGAGTGAGACAGACGAAGCTTTCTTT	CAWSETDEAFF
TRBJ2-7	TRBD2	-	TRBV2	TGTGCCAGCAACCGGGACAGTTCTAGCGGGGGGAACTACGAGCAGTACTTC	CASNRDSSSGGNYEQYF
TRBJ1-1	TRBD1	-	TRBV10-3	TGTGCCATCAGGGGACAGGGGGCGAACACTGAAGCTTTCTTT	CAIRGQGANTEAFF
TRBJ2-2	-	-	TRBV30	TGTGCCTGGGGCGGGGACACACTGAACACCGGGGAGCTGTTTTTT	CAWGGDTLNTGELFF
TRBJ2-5	-	-	TRBV4-3	TGCGCCAGCAGCCAAGATCAGGGCGCGGGAGAGACCCAGTACTTC	CASSQDQGAGETQYF
TRBJ1-5	-	-	TRBV10-1	TGCGCCAGCAGTGTGGGTAAAAATCAGCCCCAGCATTTT	CASSVGKNQPQHF
TRBJ2-7	-	-	TRBV7-9	TGTGCCAGCAGCTTAAGCGGTATGAGAACTGAGCAGTACTTC	CASSLSGMRTEQYF
TRBJ1-3	-	-	TRBV18	TGTGCCAGCTCCCCACCGCAGGCCAGCTCTGGAAACACCATATATTTT	CASSPPQASSGNTIYF
TRBJ2-7	-	-	TRBV19	TGTGCCAGTAGTATAGAGGCCGTCTACGAGCAGTACTTC	CASSIEAVYEQYF
TRBJ2-2	TRBD2	-	TRBV7-2	TGTGCCAGCAGCACCGAGCGGGGAACGAACACCGGGGAGCTGTTTTTT	CASSTERGTNTGELFF
TRBJ1-4	-	-	TRBV6-5	TGTGCCAGCACCAGTCAGGGCATATCGGGTGAAAAACTGTTTTTT	CASTSQGISGEKLFF